This T cell receptor beta chain was recorded in a study of tumor-infiltrating lymphocytes in primary liver carcinoma. Study overall: The study reported T1-T3 N0M0 tumors spanning 4.2 to 10 cm.

Study-level results: Tumor region pairs showed greater overlap than either tumor-adjacent or tumor-blood pairs did.

Both RNA and DNA were isolated together from around 20-30 mg of bulk tissue that had not been sorted. As for this clonotype: Its matching antigen is unknown. The junction departs from the called germline gene at one end, perhaps through a read error.

CDR3 length: 13 amino acids. TCR beta cDNA was reverse-transcribed from about 500 ng of total RNA. The reaction used a constant-region primer and ProtoScript II reverse transcriptase. Employing slightly modified ARM-PCR, three nested multiplex PCR rounds were run, and these gave rise to the TCR beta libraries. Running 9 to 10 cycles apiece, the first two PCR rounds relied on TRBV1-TRBV30 forward primers together with a C-beta reverse primer. In TCRdb, the multiplex PCR reads were re-called with MiXCR into one record per CDR3 protein. The sample records roughly 80,000 distinct CDR3 sequences, roughly 72% being singletons.

Sequencing was performed on tumor-adjacent normal liver tissue. The chain is built from TRBV12-3 or TRBV12-4 and TRBJ1-2; D unclear. This clonotype was obtained from a man aged 40-49 years with primary liver carcinoma and hepatitis B virus infection. CDR3 nucleotides: TGTGCCGGCAGTATTGATAAGGACTATGGCTACACCTTC. This codes for CAGSIDKDYGYTF.